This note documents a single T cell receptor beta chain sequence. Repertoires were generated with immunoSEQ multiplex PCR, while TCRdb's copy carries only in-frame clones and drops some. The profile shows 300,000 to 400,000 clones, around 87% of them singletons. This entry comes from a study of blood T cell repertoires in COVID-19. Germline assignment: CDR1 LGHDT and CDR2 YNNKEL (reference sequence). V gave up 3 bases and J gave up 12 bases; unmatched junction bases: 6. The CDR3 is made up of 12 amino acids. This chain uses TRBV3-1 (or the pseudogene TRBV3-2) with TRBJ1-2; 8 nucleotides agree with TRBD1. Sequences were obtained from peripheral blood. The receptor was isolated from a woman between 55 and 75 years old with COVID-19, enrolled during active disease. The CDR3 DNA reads TGTGCCAGCAGCCACCTGGACAGGGACAACACCTTC. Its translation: CASSHLDRDNTF.